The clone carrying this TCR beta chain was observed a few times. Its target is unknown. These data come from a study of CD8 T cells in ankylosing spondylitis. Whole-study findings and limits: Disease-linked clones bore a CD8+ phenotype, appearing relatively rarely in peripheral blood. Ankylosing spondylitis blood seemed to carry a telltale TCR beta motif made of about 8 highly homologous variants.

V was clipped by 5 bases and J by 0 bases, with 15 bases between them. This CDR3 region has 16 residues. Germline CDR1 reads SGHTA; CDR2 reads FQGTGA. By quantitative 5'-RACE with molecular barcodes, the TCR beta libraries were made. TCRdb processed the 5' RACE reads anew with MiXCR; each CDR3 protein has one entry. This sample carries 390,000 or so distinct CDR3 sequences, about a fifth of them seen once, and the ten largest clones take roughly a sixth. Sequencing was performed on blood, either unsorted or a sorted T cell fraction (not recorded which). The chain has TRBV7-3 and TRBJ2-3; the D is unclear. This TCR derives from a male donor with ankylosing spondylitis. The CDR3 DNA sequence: TGTGCCAGCAGCCCCAATTATGGATCTAGCACAGATACGCAGTATTTT. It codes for CASSPNYGSSTDTQYF.